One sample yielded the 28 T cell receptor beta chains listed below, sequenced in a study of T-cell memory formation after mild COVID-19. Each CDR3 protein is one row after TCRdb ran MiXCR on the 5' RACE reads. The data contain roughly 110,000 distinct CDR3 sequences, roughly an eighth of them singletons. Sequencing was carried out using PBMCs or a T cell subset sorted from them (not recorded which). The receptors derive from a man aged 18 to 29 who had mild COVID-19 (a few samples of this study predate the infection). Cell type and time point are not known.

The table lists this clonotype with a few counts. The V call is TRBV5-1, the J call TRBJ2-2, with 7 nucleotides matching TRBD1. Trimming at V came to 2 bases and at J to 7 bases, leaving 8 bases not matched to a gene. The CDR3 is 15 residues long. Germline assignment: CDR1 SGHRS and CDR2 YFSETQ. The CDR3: CASSLRQGAGGELFF. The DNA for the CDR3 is TGCGCCAGCAGCTTACGACAGGGAGCCGGCGGGGAGCTGTTTTTT.

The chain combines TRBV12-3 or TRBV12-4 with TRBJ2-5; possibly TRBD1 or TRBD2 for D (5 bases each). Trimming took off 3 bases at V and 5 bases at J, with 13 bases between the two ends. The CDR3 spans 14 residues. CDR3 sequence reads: CASSFHEGQETQYF. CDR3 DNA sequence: TGTGCCAGCAGTTTCCATGAGGGGCAGGAGACCCAGTACTTC.

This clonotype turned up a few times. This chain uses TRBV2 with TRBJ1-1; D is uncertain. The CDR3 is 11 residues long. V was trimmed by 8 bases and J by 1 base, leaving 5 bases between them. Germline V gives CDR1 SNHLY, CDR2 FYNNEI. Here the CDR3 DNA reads TGTGCCAGCCGAGGGAACACTGAAGCTTTCTTT. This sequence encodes CASRGNTEAFF. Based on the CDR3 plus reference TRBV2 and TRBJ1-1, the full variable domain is EPEVTQTPSHQVTQMGQEVILRCVPISNHLYFYWYRQILGQKVEFLVSFYNNEISEKSEIFDDQFSVERPDGSNFTLKIRSTKLEDSAMYFCASRGNTEAFFGQGTRLTVV.

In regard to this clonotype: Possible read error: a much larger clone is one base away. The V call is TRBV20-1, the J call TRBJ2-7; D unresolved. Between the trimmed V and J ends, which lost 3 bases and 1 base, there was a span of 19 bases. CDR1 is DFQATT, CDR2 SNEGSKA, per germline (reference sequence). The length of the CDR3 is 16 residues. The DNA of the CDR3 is TGCAGTGCTAGCGAGAAGAGAAGCGTGGTGTCCTACGAGCAGTACTTC. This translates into CSASEKRSVVSYEQYF.

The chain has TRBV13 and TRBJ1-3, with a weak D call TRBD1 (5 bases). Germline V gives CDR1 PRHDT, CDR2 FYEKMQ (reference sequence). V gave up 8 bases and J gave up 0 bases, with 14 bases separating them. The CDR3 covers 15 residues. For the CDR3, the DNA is TGTGCCAGCTCAATCAGGGCCTACTCTGGAAACACCATATATTTT. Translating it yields CASSIRAYSGNTIYF.

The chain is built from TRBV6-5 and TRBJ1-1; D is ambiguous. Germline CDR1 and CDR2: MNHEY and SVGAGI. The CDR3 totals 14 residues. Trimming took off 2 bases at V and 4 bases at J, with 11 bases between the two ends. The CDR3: CASSYNERSTEAFF. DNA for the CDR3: TGTGCCAGCAGTTACAATGAGAGATCCACTGAAGCTTTCTTT.

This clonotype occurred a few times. The CDR3 DNA is TGTGCCAGCAGCTTAGGTGCAGGAATAAACATTCAGTACTTC. Translated: CASSLGAGINIQYF. The chain uses TRBV7-2 and TRBJ2-4; no definite D call. V lost 1 base and J lost 6, with 10 bases in between. Per the germline V gene, CDR1 is SGHTA and CDR2 is FQGNSA. The CDR3 spans 14 residues.

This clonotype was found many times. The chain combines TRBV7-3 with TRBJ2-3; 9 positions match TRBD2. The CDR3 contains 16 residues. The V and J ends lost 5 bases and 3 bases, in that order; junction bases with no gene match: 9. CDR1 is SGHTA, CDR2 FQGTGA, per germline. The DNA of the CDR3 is TGTGCCAGCAGCCCCGCTGCGGGGGGGGGTACAGATACGCAGTATTTT. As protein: CASSPAAGGGTDTQYF.

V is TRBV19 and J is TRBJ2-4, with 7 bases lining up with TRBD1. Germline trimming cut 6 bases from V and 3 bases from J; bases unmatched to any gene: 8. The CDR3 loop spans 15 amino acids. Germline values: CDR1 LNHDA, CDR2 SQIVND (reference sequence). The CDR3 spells CASSTGEWGKNIQYF. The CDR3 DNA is TGTGCCAGTAGCACAGGGGAGTGGGGCAAAAACATTCAGTACTTC.

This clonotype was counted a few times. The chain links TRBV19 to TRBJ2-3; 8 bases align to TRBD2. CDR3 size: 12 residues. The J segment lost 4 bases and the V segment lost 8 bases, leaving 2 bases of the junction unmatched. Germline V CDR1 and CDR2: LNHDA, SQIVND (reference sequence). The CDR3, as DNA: TGTGCCAGTCGGGGGGGTTCAGATACGCAGTATTTT. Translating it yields CASRGGSDTQYF.

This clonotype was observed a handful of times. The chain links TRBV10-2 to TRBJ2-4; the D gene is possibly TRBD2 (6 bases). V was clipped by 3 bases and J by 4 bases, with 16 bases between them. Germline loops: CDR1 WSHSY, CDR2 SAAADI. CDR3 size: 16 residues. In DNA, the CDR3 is TGCGCCAGCAGTGATACCAGGGAGGTCGGTAAAAACATTCAGTACTTC. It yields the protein CASSDTREVGKNIQYF.

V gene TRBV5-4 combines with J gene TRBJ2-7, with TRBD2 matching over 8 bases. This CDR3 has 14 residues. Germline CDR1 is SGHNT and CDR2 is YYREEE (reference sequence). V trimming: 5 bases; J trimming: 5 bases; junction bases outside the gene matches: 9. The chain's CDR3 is CASSYGGAEHEQYF. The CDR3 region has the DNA TGTGCCAGCAGTTACGGGGGGGCGGAGCACGAGCAGTACTTC. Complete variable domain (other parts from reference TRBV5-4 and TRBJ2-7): ETGVTQSPTHLIKTRGQQVTLRCSSQSGHNTVSWYQQALGQGPQFIFQYYREEENGRGNFPPRFSGLQFPNYSSELNVNALELDDSALYLCASSYGGAEHEQYFGPGTRLTVT.

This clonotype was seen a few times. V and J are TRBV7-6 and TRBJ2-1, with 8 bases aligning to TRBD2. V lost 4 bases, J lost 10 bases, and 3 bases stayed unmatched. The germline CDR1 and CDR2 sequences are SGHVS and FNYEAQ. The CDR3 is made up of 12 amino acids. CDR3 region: CASSYIAGEQFF. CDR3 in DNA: TGTGCCAGCAGCTATATAGCGGGGGAGCAGTTCTTC.

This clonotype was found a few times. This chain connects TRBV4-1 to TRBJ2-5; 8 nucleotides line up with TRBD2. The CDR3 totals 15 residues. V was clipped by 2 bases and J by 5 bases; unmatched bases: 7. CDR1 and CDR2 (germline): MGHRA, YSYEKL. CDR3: CASSQLGLARETQYF. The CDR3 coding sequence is TGCGCCAGCAGCCAACTCGGACTAGCAAGGGAGACCCAGTACTTC.

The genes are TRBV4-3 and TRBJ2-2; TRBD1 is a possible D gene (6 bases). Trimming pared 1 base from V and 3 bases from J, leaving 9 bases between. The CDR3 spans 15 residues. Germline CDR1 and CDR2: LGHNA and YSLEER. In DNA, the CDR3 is TGCGCCAGCAGCCAAGTCCCAGGGGACACCGGGGAGCTGTTTTTT. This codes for CASSQVPGDTGELFF.

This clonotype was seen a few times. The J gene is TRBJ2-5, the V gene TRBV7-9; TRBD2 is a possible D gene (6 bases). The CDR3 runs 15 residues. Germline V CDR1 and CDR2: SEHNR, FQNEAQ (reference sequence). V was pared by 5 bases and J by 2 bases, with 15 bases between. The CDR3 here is CASSLPGDFQETQYF. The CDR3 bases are TGTGCCAGCAGCCTCCCGGGGGACTTTCAAGAGACCCAGTACTTC.

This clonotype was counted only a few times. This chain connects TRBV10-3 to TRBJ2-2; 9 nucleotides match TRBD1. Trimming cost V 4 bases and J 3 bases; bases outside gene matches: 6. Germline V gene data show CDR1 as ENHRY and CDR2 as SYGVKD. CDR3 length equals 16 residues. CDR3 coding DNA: TGTGCCATCAGTGCCCCGGACAGGGGAGACACCGGGGAGCTGTTTTTT. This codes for CAISAPDRGDTGELFF.

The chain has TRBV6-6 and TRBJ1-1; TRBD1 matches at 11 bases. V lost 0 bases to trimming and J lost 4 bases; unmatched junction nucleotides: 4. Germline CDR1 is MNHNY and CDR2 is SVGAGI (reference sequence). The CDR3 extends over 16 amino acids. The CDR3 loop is CASSYSPGTGGTEAFF. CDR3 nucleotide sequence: TGTGCCAGCAGTTACTCACCAGGGACAGGGGGCACTGAAGCTTTCTTT.

This CDR3 is CASSQEPDSNQPQHF. The CDR3 DNA reads TGCGCCAGCAGCCAAGAACCCGATAGCAATCAGCCCCAGCATTTT. The chain employs TRBV4-1 and TRBJ1-5; D call uncertain. CDR1 and CDR2 (germline): MGHRA, YSYEKL. This CDR3 comprises 15 residues. V was cut by 0 bases and J by 0 bases, with 6 bases left in between.

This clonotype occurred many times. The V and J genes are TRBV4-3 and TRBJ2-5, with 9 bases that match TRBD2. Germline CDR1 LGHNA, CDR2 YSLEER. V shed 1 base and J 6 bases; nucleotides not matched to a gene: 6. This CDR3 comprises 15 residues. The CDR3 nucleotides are TGCGCCAGCAGCCAAGGCGCTAGCGGGGTAAAGACCCAGTACTTC. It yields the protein CASSQGASGVKTQYF.

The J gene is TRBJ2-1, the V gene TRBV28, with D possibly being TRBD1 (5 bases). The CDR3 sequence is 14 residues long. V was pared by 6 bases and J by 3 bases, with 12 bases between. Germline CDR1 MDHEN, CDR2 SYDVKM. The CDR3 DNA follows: TGTGCCAGCAGCCCCTCCAGGGTCTACAATGAGCAGTTCTTC. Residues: CASSPSRVYNEQFF. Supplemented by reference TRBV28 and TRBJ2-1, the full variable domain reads DVKVTQSSRYLVKRTGEKVFLECVQDMDHENMFWYRQDPGLGLRLIYFSYDVKMKEKGDIPEGYSVSREKKERFSLILESASTNQTSMYLCASSPSRVYNEQFFGPGTRLTVL.

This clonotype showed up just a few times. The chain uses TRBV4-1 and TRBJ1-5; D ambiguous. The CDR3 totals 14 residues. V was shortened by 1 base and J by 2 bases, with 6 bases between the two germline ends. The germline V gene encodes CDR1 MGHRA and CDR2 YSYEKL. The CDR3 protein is CASSQVRRNQPQHF. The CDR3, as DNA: TGCGCCAGCAGCCAAGTTAGACGCAATCAGCCCCAGCATTTT.

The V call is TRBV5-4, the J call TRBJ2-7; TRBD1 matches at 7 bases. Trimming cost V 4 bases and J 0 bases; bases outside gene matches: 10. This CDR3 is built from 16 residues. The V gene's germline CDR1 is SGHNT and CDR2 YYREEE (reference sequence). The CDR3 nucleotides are TGTGCCAGCAGCGTGACGACAGGGATTATCTCCTACGAGCAGTACTTC. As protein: CASSVTTGIISYEQYF.

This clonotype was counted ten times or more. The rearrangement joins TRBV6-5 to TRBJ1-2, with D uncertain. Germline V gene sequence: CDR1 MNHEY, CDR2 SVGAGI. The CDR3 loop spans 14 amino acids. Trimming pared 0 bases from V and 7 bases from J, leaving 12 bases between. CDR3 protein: CASSYSAELSGYTF. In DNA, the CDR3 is TGTGCCAGCAGTTACTCGGCGGAGTTATCTGGCTACACCTTC.

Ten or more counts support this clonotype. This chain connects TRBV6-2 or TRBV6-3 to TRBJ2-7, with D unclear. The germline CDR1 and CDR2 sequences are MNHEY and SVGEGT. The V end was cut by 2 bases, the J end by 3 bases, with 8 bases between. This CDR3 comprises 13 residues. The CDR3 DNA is TGTGCCAGCAGTTACGCACTACTCTACGAGCAGTACGTC. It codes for CASSYALLYEQYV.

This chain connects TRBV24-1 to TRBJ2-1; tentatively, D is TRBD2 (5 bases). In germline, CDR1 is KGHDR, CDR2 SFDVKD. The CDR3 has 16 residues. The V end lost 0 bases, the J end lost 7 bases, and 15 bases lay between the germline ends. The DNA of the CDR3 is TGTGCCACCAGTGATTTGAATTCCCGGGGAAGGAATGAGCAGTTCTTC. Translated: CATSDLNSRGRNEQFF.

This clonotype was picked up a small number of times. The CDR3 nucleotides are TGTGCCAGCAGCTCCCCCGGAATATTGAATGAGCAGTTCTTC. Amino acids: CASSSPGILNEQFF. The chain joins TRBV12-3 or TRBV12-4 to TRBJ2-1; D is unclear. The V gene lost 6 bases and the J gene lost 7 bases, with 16 bases spanning the gap. The CDR3 sequence is 14 residues long.

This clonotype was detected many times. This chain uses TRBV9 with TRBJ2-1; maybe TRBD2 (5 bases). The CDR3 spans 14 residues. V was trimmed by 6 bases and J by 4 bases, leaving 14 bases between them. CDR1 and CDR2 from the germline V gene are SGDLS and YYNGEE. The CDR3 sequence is CASTPGGRYNEQFF. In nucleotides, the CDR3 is TGTGCCAGCACCCCAGGCGGGCGATACAATGAGCAGTTCTTC. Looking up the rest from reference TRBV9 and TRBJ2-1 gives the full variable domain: DSGVTQTPKHLITATGQRVTLRCSPRSGDLSVYWYQQSLDQGLQFLIQYYNGEERAKGNILERFSAQQFPDLHSELNLSSLELGDSALYFCASTPGGRYNEQFFGPGTRLTVL.